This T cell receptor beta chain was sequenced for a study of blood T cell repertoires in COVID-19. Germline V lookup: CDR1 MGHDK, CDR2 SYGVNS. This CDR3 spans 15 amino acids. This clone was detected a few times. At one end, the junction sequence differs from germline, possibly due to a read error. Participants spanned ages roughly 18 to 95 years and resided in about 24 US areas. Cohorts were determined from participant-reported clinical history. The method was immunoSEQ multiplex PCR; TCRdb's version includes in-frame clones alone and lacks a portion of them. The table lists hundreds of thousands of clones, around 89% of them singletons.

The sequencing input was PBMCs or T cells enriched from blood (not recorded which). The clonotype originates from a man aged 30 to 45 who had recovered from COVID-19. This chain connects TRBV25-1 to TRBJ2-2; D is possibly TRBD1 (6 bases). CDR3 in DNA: TGTGCCAGCAGATACGGAGGACAGAACGCCGGGGAGCTGTTTTTT. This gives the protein CASRYGGQNAGELFF.